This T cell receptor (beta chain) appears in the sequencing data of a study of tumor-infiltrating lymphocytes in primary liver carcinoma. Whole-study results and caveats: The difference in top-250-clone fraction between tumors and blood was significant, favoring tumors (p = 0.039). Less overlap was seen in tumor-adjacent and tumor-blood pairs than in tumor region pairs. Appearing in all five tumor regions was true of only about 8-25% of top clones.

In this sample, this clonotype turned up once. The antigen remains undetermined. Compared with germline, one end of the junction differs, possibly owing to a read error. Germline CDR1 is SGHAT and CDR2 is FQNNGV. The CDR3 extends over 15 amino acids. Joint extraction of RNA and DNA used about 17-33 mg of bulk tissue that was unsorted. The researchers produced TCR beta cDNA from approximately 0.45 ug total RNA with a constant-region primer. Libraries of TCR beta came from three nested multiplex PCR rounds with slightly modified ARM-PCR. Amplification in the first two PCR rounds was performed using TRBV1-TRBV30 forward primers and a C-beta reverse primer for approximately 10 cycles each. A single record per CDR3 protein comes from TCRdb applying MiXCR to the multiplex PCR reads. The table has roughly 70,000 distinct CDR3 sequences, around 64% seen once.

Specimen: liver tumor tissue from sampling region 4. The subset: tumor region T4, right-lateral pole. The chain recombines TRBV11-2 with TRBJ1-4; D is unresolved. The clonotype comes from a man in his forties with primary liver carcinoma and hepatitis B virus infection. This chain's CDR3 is CASSLDGLANENLFF. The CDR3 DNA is TGTGCCAGCAGCTTAGACGGGCTCGCCAATGAAAATCTGTTTTTT.